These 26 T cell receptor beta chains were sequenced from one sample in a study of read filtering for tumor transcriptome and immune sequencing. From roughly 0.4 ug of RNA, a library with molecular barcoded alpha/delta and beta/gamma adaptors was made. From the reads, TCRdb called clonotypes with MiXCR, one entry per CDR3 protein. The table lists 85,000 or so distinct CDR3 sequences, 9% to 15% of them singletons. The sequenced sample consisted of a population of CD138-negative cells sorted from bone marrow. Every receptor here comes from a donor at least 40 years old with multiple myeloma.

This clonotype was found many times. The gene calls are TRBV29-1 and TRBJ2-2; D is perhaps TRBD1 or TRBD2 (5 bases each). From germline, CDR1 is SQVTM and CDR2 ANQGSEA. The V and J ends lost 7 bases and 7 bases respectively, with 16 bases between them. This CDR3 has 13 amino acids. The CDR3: CSATGTVYGELFF. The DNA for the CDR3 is TGCAGCGCGACCGGGACCGTCTACGGGGAGCTGTTTTTT.

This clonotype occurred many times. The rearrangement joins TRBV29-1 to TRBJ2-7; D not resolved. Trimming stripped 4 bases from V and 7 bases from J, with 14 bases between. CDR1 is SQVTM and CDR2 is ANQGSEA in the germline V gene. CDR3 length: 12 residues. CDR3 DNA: TGCAGCGTTGGGCGGCGAGTCCAAGAGCAGTACTTC. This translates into CSVGRRVQEQYF.

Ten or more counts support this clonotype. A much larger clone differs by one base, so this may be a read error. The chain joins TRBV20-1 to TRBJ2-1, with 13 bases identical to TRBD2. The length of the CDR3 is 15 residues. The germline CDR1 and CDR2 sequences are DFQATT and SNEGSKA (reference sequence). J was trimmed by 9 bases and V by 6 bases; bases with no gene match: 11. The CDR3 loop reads CSAAPGLAGVSEQFF. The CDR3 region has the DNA TGCAGTGCGGCCCCCGGACTAGCGGGAGTAAGTGAGCAGTTCTTC.

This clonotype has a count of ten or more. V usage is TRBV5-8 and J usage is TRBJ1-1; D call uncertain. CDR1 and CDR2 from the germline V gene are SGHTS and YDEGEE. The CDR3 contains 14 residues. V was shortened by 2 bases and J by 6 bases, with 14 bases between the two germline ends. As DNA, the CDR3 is TGTGCCAGCAGCTTCCCCAGGCCTGCCGCTGAAGCTTTCTTT. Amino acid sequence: CASSFPRPAAEAFF.

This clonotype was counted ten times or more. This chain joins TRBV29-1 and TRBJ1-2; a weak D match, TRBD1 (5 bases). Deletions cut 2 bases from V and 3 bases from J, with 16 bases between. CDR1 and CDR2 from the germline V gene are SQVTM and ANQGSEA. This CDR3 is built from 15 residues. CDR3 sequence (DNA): TGCAGCGTTGAACGACGGCCAGGGAGTGACTATGGCTACACCTTC. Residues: CSVERRPGSDYGYTF.

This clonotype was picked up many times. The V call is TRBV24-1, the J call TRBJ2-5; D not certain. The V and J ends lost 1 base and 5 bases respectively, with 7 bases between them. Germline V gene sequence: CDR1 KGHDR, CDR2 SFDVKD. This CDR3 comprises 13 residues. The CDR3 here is CATSDFPLETQYF. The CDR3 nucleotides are TGTGCCACCAGTGATTTCCCTTTGGAGACCCAGTACTTC.

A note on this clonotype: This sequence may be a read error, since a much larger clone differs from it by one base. CDR3 protein: CASSGRTDSDTQYF. CDR3 DNA sequence: TGTGCCAGCAGTGGGAGGACTGATTCAGATACGCAGTATTTT. The chain links TRBV3-1 to TRBJ2-3; weak D call: TRBD2 (6 bases). Germline loops: CDR1 LGHDT, CDR2 YNNKEL (reference sequence). This CDR3 region has 14 residues. Trimming removed 6 bases from V and 4 bases from J, with 14 bases in between.

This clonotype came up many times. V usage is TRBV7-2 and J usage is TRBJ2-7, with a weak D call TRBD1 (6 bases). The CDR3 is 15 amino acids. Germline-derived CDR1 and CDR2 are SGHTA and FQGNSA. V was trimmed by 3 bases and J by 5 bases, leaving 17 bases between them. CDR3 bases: TGTGCCAGCAGCTTTAAATCAGGGGCGGAGGACGAGCAGTACTTC. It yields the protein CASSFKSGAEDEQYF. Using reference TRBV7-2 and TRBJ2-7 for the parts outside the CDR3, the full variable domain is GAGVSQSPSNKVTEKGKDVELRCDPISGHTALYWYRQSLGQGLEFLIYFQGNSAPDKSGLPSDRFSAERTGGSVSTLTIQRTQQEDSAVYLCASSFKSGAEDEQYFGPGTRLTVT.

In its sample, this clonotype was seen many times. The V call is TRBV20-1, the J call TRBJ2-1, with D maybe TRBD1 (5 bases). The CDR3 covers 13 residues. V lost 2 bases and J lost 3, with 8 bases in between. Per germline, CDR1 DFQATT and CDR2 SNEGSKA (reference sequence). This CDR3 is CSARRQSYNEQFF. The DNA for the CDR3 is TGCAGTGCTAGAAGACAGAGCTACAATGAGCAGTTCTTC.

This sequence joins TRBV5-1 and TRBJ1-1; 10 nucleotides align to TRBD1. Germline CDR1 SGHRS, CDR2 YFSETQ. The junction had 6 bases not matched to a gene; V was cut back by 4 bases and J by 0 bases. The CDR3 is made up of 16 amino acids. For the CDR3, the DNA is TGCGCCAGCAGCCACCGGGACAGGGGTTTGAACACTGAAGCTTTCTTT. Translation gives CASSHRDRGLNTEAFF.

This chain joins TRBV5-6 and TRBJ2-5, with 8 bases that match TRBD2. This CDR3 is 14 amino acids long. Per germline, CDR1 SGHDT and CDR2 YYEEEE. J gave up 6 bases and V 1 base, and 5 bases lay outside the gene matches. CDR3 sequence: CASSLKSGGKTQYF. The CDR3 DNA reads TGTGCCAGCAGCTTGAAGAGCGGGGGAAAGACCCAGTACTTC.

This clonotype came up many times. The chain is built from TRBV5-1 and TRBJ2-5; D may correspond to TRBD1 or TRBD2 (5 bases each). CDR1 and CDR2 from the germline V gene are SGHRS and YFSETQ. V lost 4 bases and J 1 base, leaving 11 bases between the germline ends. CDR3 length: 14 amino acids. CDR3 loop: CASSQGRTQETQYF. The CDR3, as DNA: TGCGCCAGCAGCCAGGGACGGACCCAAGAGACCCAGTACTTC.

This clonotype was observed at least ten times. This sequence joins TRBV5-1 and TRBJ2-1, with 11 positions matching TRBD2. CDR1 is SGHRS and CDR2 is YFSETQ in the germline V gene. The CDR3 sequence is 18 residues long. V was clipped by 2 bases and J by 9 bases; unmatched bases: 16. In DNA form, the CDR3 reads TGCGCCAGCAGCTTTGCTTCCGGTAGCGGGAGGGCAGAGGGTGAGCAGTTCTTC. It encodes CASSFASGSGRAEGEQFF.

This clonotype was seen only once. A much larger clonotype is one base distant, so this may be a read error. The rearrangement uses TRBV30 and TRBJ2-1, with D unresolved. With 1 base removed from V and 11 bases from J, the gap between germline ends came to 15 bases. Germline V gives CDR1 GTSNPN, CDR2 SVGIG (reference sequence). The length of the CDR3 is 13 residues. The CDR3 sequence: CAWSAQRNNKQFF. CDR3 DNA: TGTGCCTGGAGTGCTCAGAGGAATAATAAGCAGTTCTTC.

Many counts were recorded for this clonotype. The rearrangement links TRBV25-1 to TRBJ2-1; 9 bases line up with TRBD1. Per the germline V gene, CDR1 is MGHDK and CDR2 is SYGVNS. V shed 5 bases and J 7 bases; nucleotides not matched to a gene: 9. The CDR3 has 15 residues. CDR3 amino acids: CASSPRDRVWNEQFF. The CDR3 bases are TGTGCCAGCAGTCCCAGGGACAGGGTATGGAATGAGCAGTTCTTC.

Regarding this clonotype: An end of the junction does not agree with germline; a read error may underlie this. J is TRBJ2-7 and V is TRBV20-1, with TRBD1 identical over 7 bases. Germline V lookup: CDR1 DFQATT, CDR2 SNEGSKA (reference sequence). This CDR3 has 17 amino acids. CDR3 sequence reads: CGARMSPRTRGSWEQYF. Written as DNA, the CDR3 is TGCGGTGCTAGGATGTCTCCCCGAACCAGGGGGAGCTGGGAGCAGTACTTC.

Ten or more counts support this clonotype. This CDR3 reads CSAIPAGVDEQFF. The CDR3, as DNA: TGCAGCGCCATTCCGGCGGGGGTAGATGAGCAGTTCTTC. V is TRBV29-1 and J is TRBJ2-1, with 7 positions matching TRBD2. The CDR3 contains 13 residues. Germline assignment: CDR1 SQVTM and CDR2 ANQGSEA. With 7 bases clipped from V and 8 bases from J, the junction kept 11 bases outside the gene matches.

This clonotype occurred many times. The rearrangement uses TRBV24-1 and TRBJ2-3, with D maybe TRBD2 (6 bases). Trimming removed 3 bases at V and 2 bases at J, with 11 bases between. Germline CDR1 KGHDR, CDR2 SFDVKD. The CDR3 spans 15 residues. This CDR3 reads CATSDGSGPTDTQYF. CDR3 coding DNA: TGTGCCACCAGTGATGGCAGCGGGCCCACAGATACGCAGTATTTT.

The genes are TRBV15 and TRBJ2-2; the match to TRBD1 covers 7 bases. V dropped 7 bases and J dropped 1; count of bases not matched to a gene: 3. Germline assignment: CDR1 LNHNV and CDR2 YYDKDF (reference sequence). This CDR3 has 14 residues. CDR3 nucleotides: TGTGCCACCAAAAGACAGGGGAACACCGGGGAGCTGTTTTTT. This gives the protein CATKRQGNTGELFF.

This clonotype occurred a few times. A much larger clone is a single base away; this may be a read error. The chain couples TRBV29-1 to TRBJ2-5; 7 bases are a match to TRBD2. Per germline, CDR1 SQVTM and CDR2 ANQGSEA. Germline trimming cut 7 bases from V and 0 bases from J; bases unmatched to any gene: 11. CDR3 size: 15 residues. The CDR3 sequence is CSAGGGRAYQETQYF. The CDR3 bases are TGCAGCGCTGGTGGTGGGAGGGCCTACCAAGAGACCCAGTACTTC.

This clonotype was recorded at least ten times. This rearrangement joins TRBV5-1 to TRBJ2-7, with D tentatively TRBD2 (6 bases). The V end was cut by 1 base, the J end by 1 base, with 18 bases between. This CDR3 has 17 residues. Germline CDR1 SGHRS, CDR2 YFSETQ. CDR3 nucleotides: TGCGCCAGCAGCTTGCAGGTTGGTAGCGGAGGTTCCTACGAGCAGTACTTC. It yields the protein CASSLQVGSGGSYEQYF.

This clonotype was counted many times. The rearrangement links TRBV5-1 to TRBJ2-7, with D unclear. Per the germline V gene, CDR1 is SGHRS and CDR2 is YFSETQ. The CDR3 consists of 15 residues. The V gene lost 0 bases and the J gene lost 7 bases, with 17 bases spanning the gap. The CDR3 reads CASSLDGQSAGEQYF. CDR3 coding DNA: TGCGCCAGCAGCTTGGATGGGCAGTCGGCTGGAGAGCAGTACTTC.

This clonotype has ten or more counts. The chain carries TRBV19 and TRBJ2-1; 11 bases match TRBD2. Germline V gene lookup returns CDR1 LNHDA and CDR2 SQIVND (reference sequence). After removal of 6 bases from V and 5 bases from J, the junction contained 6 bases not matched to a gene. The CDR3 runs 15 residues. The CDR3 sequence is CASRKASGRNNEQFF. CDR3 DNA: TGTGCCAGTAGAAAGGCTAGCGGGAGGAACAATGAGCAGTTCTTC.

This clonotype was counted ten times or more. The DNA of the CDR3 is TGTGCCAGCAGTGAAGAGGTCTCGGAGGCGGGGGCCAACGTCCTGACTTTC. As protein: CASSEEVSEAGANVLTF. V is TRBV25-1 and J is TRBJ2-6, with D maybe TRBD2 (5 bases). Trimming cost V 2 bases and J 4 bases, with 15 bases left between them. The CDR3 has 17 residues. Germline loops: CDR1 MGHDK, CDR2 SYGVNS.

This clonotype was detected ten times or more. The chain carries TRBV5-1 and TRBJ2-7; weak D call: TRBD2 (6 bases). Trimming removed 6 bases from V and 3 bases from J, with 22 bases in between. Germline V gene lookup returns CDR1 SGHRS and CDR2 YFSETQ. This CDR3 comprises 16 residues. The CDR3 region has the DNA TGCGCCAGCACCCAAGAGGGGCGGGACCTGGACTACGAGCAGTACTTC. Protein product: CASTQEGRDLDYEQYF.

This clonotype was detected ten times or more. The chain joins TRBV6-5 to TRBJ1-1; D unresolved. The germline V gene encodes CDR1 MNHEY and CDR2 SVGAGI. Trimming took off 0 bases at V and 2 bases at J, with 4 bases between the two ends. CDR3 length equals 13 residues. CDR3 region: CASSYSFNTEAFF. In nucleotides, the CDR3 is TGTGCCAGCAGTTACTCTTTTAACACTGAAGCTTTCTTT.